This T cell receptor beta chain derives from a study of cytotoxic CD8 clonotypes in ibrutinib-treated CLL. Study summary: Samples yielded averages of roughly 250,000 productive templates and about 100,000 productive rearrangements. Study conclusions and caveats: Rare overall, public clonotypes shrank or held steady under therapy. Higher clonality was seen at ibrutinib response and a return toward baseline at progression.

Trimming removed 3 bases from V and 7 bases from J; junction bases left unmatched: 2. CDR1 and CDR2 from the germline V gene are KGHSH and LQKENI. The CDR3 loop spans 13 amino acids. Roughly 2 micrograms of genomic DNA came from cryopreserved PBMCs for TCR beta libraries. The data were produced by immunoSEQ multiplex PCR, yet TCRdb's version contains in-frame clones alone and is incomplete. The sample includes 52,000 or so clones, around 52% seen only once; the top ten take 24%. To note about this clone: Its antigen is as yet unknown.

The chain links TRBV18 to TRBJ1-4; 7 positions match TRBD1. Sequencing used PBMCs, obtained at disease progression, from a patient treated with ibrutinib. This sequence originates from a human donor with chronic lymphocytic leukemia. DNA of the CDR3: TGTGCCAGCTCACCCCCAGGGGGTGAAAAACTGTTTTTT. The encoded protein is CASSPPGGEKLFF.